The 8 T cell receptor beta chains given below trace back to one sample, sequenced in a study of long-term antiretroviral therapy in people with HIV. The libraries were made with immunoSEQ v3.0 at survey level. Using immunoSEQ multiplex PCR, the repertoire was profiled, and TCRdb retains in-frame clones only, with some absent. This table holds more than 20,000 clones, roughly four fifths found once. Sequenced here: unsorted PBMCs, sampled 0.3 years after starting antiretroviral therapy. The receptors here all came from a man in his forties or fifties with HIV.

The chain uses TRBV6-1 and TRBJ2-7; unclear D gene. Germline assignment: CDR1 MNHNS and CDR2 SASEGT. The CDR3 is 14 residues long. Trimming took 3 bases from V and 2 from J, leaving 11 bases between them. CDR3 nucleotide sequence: TGTGCCAGCAGTGATGCCGGACCCGCCTACGAGCAGTACTTC. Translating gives CASSDAGPAYEQYF.

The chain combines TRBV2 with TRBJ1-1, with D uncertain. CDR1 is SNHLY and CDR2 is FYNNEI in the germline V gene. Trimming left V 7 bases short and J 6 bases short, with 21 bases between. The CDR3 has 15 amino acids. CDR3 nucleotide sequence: TGTGCCAGCACCGAAGGCCCCCACTTCAACGCTGAAGCTTTCTTT. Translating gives CASTEGPHFNAEAFF.

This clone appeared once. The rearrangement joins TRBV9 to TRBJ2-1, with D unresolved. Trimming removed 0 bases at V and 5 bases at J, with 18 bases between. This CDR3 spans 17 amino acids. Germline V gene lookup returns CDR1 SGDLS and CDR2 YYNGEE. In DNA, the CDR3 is TGTGCCAGCAGCGTAGGCTCAGGCCGGCGAAATCACAATGAGCAGTTCTTC. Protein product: CASSVGSGRRNHNEQFF. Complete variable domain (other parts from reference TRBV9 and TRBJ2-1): DSGVTQTPKHLITATGQRVTLRCSPRSGDLSVYWYQQSLDQGLQFLIQYYNGEERAKGNILERFSAQQFPDLHSELNLSSLELGDSALYFCASSVGSGRRNHNEQFFGPGTRLTVL.

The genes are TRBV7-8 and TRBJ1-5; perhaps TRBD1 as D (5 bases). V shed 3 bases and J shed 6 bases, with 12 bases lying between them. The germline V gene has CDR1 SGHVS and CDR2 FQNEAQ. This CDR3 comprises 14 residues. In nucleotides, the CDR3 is TGTGCCAGCAGCTTGGCCAGGGAGGGTCAGCCCCAGCATTTT. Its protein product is CASSLAREGQPQHF.

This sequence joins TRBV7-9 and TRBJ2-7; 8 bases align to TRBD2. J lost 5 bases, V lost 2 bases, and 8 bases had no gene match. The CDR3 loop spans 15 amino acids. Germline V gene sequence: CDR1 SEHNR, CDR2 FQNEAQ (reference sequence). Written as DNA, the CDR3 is TGTGCCAGCAGCTTAACACGGGAGGGGCCCCACGAGCAGTACTTC. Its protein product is CASSLTREGPHEQYF.

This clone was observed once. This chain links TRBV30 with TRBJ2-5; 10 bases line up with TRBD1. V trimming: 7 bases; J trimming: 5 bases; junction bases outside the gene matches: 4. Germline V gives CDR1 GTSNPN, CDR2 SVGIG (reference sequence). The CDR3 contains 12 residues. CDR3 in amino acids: CAYDRGPETQYF. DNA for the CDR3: TGTGCCTACGACAGGGGGCCGGAGACCCAGTACTTC.

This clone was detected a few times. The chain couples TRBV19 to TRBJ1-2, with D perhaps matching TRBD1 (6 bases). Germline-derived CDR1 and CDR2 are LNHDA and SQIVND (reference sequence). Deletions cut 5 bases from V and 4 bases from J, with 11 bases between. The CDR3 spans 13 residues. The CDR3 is CASSPQGFYGYTF. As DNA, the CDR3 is TGTGCCAGTAGTCCACAGGGTTTCTATGGCTACACCTTC.

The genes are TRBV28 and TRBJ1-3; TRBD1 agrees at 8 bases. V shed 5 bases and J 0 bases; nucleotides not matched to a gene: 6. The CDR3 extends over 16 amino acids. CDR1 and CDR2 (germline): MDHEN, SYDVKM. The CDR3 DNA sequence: TGTGCCAGCAGTGAGACAGGGGCTAACTCTGGAAACACCATATATTTT. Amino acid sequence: CASSETGANSGNTIYF.